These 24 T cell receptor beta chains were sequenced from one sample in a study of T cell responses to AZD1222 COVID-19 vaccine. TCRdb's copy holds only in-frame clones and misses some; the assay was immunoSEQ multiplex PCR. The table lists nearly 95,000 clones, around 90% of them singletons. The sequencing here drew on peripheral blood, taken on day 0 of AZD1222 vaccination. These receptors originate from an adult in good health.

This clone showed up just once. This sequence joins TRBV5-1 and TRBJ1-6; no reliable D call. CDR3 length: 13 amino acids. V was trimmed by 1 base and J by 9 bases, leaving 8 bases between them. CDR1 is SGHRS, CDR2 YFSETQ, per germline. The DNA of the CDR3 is TGCGCCAGCAGCTTGATGCCCTCTTCACCCCTCCACTTT. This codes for CASSLMPSSPLHF.

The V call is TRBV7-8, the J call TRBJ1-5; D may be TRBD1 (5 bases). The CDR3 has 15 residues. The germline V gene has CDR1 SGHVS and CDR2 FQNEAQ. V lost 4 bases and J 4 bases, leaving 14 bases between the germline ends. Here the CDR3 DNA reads TGTGCCAGCAGCTACATGGGACGGTATAATCAGCCCCAGCATTTT. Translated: CASSYMGRYNQPQHF.

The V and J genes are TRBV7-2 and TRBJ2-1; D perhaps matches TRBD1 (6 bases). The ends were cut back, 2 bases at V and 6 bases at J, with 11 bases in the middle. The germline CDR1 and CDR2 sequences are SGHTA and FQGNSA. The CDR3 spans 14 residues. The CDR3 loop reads CASSLSLQGNEQFF. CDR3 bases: TGTGCCAGCAGCTTATCCCTACAGGGCAATGAGCAGTTCTTC.

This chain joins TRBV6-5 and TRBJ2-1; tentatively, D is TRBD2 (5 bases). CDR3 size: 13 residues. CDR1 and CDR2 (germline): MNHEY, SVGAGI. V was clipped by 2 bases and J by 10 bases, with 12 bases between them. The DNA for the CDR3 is TGTGCCAGCAGTTACACTGGAGCTAGCGAGCAGTTCTTC. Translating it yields CASSYTGASEQFF.

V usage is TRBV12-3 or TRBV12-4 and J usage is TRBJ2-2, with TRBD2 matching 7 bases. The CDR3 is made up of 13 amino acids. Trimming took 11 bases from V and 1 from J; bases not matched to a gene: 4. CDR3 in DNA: TGTGCCTCCTGCGGGGGGAACACCGGGGAGCTGTTTTTT. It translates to CASCGGNTGELFF.

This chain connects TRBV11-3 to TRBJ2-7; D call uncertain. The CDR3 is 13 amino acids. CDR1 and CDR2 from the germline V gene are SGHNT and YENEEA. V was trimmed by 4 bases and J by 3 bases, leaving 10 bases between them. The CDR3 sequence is CASSSSQDYEQYF. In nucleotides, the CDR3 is TGTGCCAGCAGCTCGAGCCAGGACTACGAGCAGTACTTC. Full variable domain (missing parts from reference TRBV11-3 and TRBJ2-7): EAGVVQSPRYKIIEKKQPVAFWCNPISGHNTLYWYLQNLGQGPELLIRYENEEAVDDSQLPKDRFSAERLKGVDSTLKIQPAELGDSAVYLCASSSSQDYEQYFGPGTRLTVT.

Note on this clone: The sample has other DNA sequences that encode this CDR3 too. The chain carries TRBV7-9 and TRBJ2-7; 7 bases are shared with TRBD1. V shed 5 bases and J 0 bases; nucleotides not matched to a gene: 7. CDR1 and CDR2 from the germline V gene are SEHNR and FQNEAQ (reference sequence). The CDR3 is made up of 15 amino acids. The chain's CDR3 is CASSPRGTASYEQYF. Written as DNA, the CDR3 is TGTGCCAGCAGCCCGCGTGGGACAGCCTCCTACGAGCAGTACTTC.

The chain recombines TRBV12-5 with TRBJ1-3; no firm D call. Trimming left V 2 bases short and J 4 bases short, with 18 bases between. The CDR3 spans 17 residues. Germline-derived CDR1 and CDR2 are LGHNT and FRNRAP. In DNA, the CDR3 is TGTGCTAGTGGTTTGTCTCAGGACTCAAGTCTCGGAAACACCATATATTTT. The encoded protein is CASGLSQDSSLGNTIYF.

The CDR3 DNA is TGCGCCAGCAGCTTGGAGCGGCAGGGGAACACTGAAGCTTTCTTT. Translation gives CASSLERQGNTEAFF. This chain joins TRBV5-1 and TRBJ1-1, with TRBD1 as a possible D gene (5 bases). The germline V and J ends were trimmed by 0 bases and 1 base, with 10 bases remaining between them. The CDR3 covers 15 residues. Germline CDR1 and CDR2: SGHRS and YFSETQ.

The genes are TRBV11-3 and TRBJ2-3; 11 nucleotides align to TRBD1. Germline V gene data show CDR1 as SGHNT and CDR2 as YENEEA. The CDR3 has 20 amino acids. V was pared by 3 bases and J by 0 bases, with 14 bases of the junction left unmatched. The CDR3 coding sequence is TGTGCCAGCAGCTTCCCCGCCGGGACAGGGGGTGAATTTAGCACAGATACGCAGTATTTT. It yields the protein CASSFPAGTGGEFSTDTQYF.

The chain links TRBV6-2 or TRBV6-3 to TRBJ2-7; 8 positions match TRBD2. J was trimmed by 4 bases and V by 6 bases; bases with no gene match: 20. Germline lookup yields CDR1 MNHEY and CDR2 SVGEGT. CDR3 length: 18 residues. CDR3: CASSPTGGKGALGYEQYF. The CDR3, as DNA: TGTGCCAGCAGCCCTACGGGGGGGAAGGGAGCCCTGGGATACGAGCAGTACTTC.

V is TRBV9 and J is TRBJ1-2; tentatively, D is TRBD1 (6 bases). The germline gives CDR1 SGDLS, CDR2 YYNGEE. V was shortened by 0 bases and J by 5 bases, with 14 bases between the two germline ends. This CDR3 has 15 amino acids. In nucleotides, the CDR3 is TGTGCCAGCAGCGTAGGGGGGGCAGATCTATATGGCTACACCTTC. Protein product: CASSVGGADLYGYTF.

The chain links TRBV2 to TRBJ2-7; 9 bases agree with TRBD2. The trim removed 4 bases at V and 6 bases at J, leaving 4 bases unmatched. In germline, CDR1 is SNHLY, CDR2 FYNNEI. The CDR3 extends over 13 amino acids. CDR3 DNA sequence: TGTGCCAGCAGTGTAGCGGGGGTGGGCGAGCAGTACTTC. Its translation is CASSVAGVGEQYF.

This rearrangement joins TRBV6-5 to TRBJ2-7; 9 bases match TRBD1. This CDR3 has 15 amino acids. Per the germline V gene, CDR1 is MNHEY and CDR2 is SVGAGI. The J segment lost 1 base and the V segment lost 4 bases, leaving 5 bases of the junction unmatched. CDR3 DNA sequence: TGTGCCAGCAGTTGGGGACAGGGCCGGTCCTACGAGCAGTACTTC. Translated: CASSWGQGRSYEQYF.

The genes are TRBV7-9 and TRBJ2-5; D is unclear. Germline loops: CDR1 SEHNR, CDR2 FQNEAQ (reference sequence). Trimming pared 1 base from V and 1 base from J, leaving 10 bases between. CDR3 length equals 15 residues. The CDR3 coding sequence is TGTGCCAGCAGCTTAGTAGGAGAAATCCAAGAGACCCAGTACTTC. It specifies CASSLVGEIQETQYF.

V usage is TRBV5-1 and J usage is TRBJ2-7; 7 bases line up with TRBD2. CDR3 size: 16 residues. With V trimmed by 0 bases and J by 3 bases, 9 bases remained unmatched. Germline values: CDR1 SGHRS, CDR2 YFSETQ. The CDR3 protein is CASSLAGRAGNYEQYF. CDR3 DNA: TGCGCCAGCAGCTTGGCTGGGAGGGCCGGTAACTACGAGCAGTACTTC.

The CDR3: CASSLWLNSPLHF. The CDR3 bases are TGTGCCAGCAGTCTTTGGCTAAATTCACCCCTCCACTTT. This sequence joins TRBV2 and TRBJ1-6; D gene uncertain. This CDR3 comprises 13 residues. V was clipped by 5 bases and J by 7 bases, with 9 bases between them. CDR1 and CDR2 (germline): SNHLY, FYNNEI.

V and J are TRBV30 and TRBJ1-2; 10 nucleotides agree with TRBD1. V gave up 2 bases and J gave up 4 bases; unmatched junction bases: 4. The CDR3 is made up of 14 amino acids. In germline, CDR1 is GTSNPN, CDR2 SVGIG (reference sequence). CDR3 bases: TGTGCCTGGAGTCCAAGGACAGGGGGCTATGGCTACACCTTC. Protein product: CAWSPRTGGYGYTF. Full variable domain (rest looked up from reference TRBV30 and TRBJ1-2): SQTIHQWPATLVQPVGSPLSLECTVEGTSNPNLYWYRQAAGRGLQLLFYSVGIGQISSEVPQNLSASRPQDRQFILSSKKLLLSDSGFYLCAWSPRTGGYGYTFGSGTRLTVV.

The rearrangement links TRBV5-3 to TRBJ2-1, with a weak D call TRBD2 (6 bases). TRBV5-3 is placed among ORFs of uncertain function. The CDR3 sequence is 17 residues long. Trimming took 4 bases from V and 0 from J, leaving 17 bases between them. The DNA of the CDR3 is TGTGCCAGAAGCCCACTCTCGTTGGGGGGCTCCTACAATGAGCAGTTCTTC. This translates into CARSPLSLGGSYNEQFF.

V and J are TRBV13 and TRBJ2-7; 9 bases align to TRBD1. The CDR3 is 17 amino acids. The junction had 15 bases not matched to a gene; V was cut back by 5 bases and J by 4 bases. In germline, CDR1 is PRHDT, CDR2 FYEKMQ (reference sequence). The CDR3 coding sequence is TGTGCCAGCAGCCTAAACCGTGGACAGGGGACATTTTACGAGCAGTACTTC. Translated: CASSLNRGQGTFYEQYF.

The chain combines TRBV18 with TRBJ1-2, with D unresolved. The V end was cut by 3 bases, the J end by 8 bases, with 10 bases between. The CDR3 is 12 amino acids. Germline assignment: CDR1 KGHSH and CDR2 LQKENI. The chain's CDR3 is CASSPVRDGYTF. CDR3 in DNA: TGTGCCAGCTCACCCGTTCGAGACGGCTACACCTTC.

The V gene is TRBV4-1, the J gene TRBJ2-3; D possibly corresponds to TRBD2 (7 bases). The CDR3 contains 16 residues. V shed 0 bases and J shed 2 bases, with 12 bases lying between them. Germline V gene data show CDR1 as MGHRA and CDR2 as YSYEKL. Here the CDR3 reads CASSQERGAFTDTQYF. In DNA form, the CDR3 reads TGCGCCAGCAGCCAAGAACGGGGGGCCTTCACAGATACGCAGTATTTT.

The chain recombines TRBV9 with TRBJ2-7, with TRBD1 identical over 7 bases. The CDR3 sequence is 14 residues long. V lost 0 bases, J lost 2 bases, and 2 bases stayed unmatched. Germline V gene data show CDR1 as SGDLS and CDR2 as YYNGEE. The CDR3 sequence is CASSVGQGPYEQYF. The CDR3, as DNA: TGTGCCAGCAGCGTAGGACAGGGACCCTACGAGCAGTACTTC.

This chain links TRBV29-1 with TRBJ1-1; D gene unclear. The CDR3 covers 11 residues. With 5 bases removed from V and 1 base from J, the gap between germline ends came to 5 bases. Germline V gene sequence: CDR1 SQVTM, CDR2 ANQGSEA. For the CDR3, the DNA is TGCAGCGTTCGGAAGAACACTGAAGCTTTCTTT. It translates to CSVRKNTEAFF.